The 24 T cell receptor beta chains given below trace back to one sample, sequenced in a study of T cell changes during pregnancy in multiple sclerosis. Generated by immunoSEQ multiplex PCR, the TCRdb table keeps only in-frame clones and is missing some. In the table there are 70,000 or so clones, about 93% of which are singletons. The specimen comprised CD4+ T cells from peripheral blood mononuclear cells, sampled before pregnancy. Every receptor here comes from a female donor with multiple sclerosis, enrolled in a pregnancy study.

The chain couples TRBV5-5 to TRBJ2-7; 9 positions match TRBD2. The V gene end was trimmed by 3 bases and the J gene end by 3 bases; junction bases not matched to a gene: 7. The CDR3 covers 15 residues. Germline V gene lookup returns CDR1 SGHKS and CDR2 YYEKEE (reference sequence). For the CDR3, the DNA is TGTGCCAGCAGCTGGAGACTAGCGGAGAACTACGAGCAGTACTTC. Its protein is CASSWRLAENYEQYF.

This clone was seen just once. The J gene is TRBJ1-5, the V gene TRBV6-6, with D tentatively TRBD1 (5 bases). Germline CDR1 is MNHNY and CDR2 is SVGAGI (reference sequence). The CDR3 has 15 residues. V shed 6 bases and J shed 7 bases, with 19 bases lying between them. Here the CDR3 reads CASRPQGISGQPQHF. In nucleotides, the CDR3 is TGTGCCAGCAGACCCCAGGGTATCTCTGGCCAGCCCCAGCATTTT.

This clone was seen only a few times. V and J are TRBV6-5 and TRBJ2-6; maybe TRBD1 (5 bases). The CDR3 has 15 residues. Germline values: CDR1 MNHEY, CDR2 SVGAGI. The ends were cut back, 6 bases at V and 0 bases at J, with 9 bases in the middle. This CDR3 is CASSLDSSGANVLTF. In nucleotides, the CDR3 is TGTGCCAGCAGCCTCGACAGCTCTGGGGCCAACGTCCTGACTTTC.

Only one count was recorded for this clone. The chain employs TRBV5-1 and TRBJ2-3; D perhaps matches TRBD2 (6 bases). Looked up from germline, CDR1 is SGHRS and CDR2 is YFSETQ. The V and J ends lost 0 bases and 3 bases respectively, with 8 bases between them. CDR3 size: 14 residues. The CDR3 region has the DNA TGCGCCAGCAGCTTGGGACTAGTAACAGATACGCAGTATTTT. This codes for CASSLGLVTDTQYF.

The V gene is TRBV5-1, the J gene TRBJ2-3; 7 nucleotides match TRBD2. Germline CDR1 and CDR2: SGHRS and YFSETQ. The V and J ends lost 4 bases and 0 bases, in that order; junction bases with no gene match: 8. The CDR3 runs to 16 residues. DNA for the CDR3: TGCGCCAGCAGCCCGGGACTATTTACTAGCACAGATACGCAGTATTTT. This translates into CASSPGLFTSTDTQYF.

This clone turned up a few times. The chain couples TRBV30 to TRBJ1-5, with TRBD1 as a possible D gene (6 bases). Trimming stripped 2 bases from V and 6 bases from J, with 17 bases between. Germline V gene sequence: CDR1 GTSNPN, CDR2 SVGIG (reference sequence). The CDR3 runs 15 residues. Here the CDR3 reads CAWSHMTGPGQPQHF. DNA for the CDR3: TGTGCCTGGAGTCATATGACAGGCCCAGGTCAGCCCCAGCATTTT.

V usage is TRBV6-1 and J usage is TRBJ1-6, with TRBD1 as a possible D gene (5 bases). The CDR3 runs 14 residues. Looked up from germline, CDR1 is MNHNS and CDR2 is SASEGT. Trimming removed 6 bases at V and 7 bases at J, with 13 bases between. For the CDR3, the DNA is TGTGCCAGCAGCTCCGGGACTTCGAATTCACCCCTCCACTTT. Protein: CASSSGTSNSPLHF.

CDR3 residues: CASSLSGGASGELFF. The CDR3 DNA follows: TGTGCCAGCAGTTTATCTGGGGGGGCCTCCGGGGAGCTGTTTTTT. This chain connects TRBV28 to TRBJ2-2, with D possibly matching TRBD2 (7 bases). V dropped 1 base and J dropped 6 bases, with 12 bases sitting between them. The germline V gene encodes CDR1 MDHEN and CDR2 SYDVKM. CDR3 length: 15 residues.

This clone was observed a single time. The chain has TRBV2 and TRBJ2-2; 14 bases fit TRBD2. In germline, CDR1 is SNHLY, CDR2 FYNNEI. After removal of 6 bases from V and 5 bases from J, the junction contained 14 bases not matched to a gene. CDR3 size: 19 residues. The CDR3 reads CASRTRGGLAGVGTGELFF. The DNA of the CDR3 is TGTGCCAGCAGGACCCGGGGGGGACTAGCGGGAGTAGGAACCGGGGAGCTGTTTTTT.

V and J are TRBV28 and TRBJ1-2; tentative D call: TRBD1 (5 bases). CDR3 size: 15 residues. Germline CDR1 and CDR2: MDHEN and SYDVKM. Between the trimmed V and J ends, which lost 6 bases and 4 bases, there was a span of 18 bases. The CDR3 protein is CASSSDFGGIYGYTF. In DNA, the CDR3 is TGTGCCAGCAGCTCAGACTTCGGGGGGATCTATGGCTACACCTTC.

The table lists this clone with a few counts. The chain is built from TRBV10-3 and TRBJ1-1; no definite D call. Germline V lookup: CDR1 ENHRY, CDR2 SYGVKD. The V end was cut by 6 bases, the J end by 5 bases, with 7 bases between. This CDR3 spans 11 amino acids. CDR3 region: CAIRMATEAFF. CDR3 bases: TGTGCCATCAGGATGGCTACTGAAGCTTTCTTT.

The gene calls are TRBV5-1 and TRBJ2-7; D might be TRBD2 (5 bases). There are 15 residues in the CDR3. V was clipped by 1 base and J by 2 bases, with 13 bases between them. In germline, CDR1 is SGHRS, CDR2 YFSETQ. CDR3 protein: CASSLTTRTPYEQYF. The CDR3 DNA is TGCGCCAGCAGCTTGACAACAAGGACTCCCTACGAGCAGTACTTC.

This chain links TRBV2 with TRBJ2-5, with no clear D. Per germline, CDR1 SNHLY and CDR2 FYNNEI. V was shortened by 0 bases and J by 7 bases, with 12 bases between the two germline ends. The CDR3 covers 14 residues. CDR3 nucleotide sequence: TGTGCCAGCAGTGAAGCTGGCGGTGGTGGGACCCAGTACTTC. It encodes CASSEAGGGGTQYF.

The chain employs TRBV5-4 and TRBJ2-6, with a possible D match to TRBD2 (5 bases). The CDR3 has 15 amino acids. V lost 5 bases to trimming and J lost 0 bases, with 9 bases between them. Per the germline V gene, CDR1 is SGHNT and CDR2 is YYREEE (reference sequence). CDR3 sequence (DNA): TGTGCCAGCAGTTTCGGGAACTCTGGGGCCAACGTCCTGACTTTC. Residues: CASSFGNSGANVLTF. Variable domain in full (rest from reference TRBV5-4 and TRBJ2-6): ETGVTQSPTHLIKTRGQQVTLRCSSQSGHNTVSWYQQALGQGPQFIFQYYREEENGRGNFPPRFSGLQFPNYSSELNVNALELDDSALYLCASSFGNSGANVLTFGAGSRLTVL.

The gene calls are TRBV18 and TRBJ2-5; TRBD1 agrees at 7 bases. Germline assignment: CDR1 KGHSH and CDR2 LQKENI. The ends lost 6 bases at V and 4 bases at J; junction bases unmatched: 14. This CDR3 spans 16 amino acids. DNA of the CDR3: TGTGCCAGCTCCCACGGGACAGTTCAGGCTGGAGAGACCCAGTACTTC. As protein: CASSHGTVQAGETQYF.

This clone was picked up one time. Written as DNA, the CDR3 is TGTGCCAGCAGTGAGAAGGGGCTTTCTAAAGCTTTCTTT. The encoded protein is CASSEKGLSKAFF. V is TRBV6-1 and J is TRBJ1-1; a weak D match, TRBD1 (5 bases). The CDR3 has 13 residues. Deletions cut 3 bases from V and 9 bases from J, with 14 bases between. The germline CDR1 and CDR2 sequences are MNHNS and SASEGT.

This chain links TRBV6-1 with TRBJ1-6; 11 bases fit TRBD1. Germline values: CDR1 MNHNS, CDR2 SASEGT. The CDR3 runs to 19 residues. V lost 0 bases and J lost 3; bases outside the gene matches: 7. CDR3 DNA: TGTGCCAGCAGTGAAGCAATAGTCGGGACAGGGGGCTATAATTCACCCCTCCACTTT. Its translation is CASSEAIVGTGGYNSPLHF.

The chain has TRBV18 and TRBJ1-2, with D perhaps TRBD1 (5 bases). CDR3 length equals 13 residues. Germline V CDR1 and CDR2: KGHSH, LQKENI. V shed 3 bases and J shed 5 bases, with 10 bases lying between them. CDR3 sequence (DNA): TGTGCCAGCTCACCTGACAGAGCGTATGGCTACACCTTC. Translated, it gives CASSPDRAYGYTF.

V is TRBV28 and J is TRBJ2-7, with D maybe TRBD1 (6 bases). The V end was cut by 7 bases, the J end by 3 bases, with 10 bases between. The germline gives CDR1 MDHEN, CDR2 SYDVKM. The CDR3 has 12 amino acids. In DNA, the CDR3 is TGTGCCAGCAACAGGGTAGGCTACGAGCAGTACTTC. This codes for CASNRVGYEQYF. Drawing the rest from reference TRBV28 and TRBJ2-7, the complete variable domain is DVKVTQSSRYLVKRTGEKVFLECVQDMDHENMFWYRQDPGLGLRLIYFSYDVKMKEKGDIPEGYSVSREKKERFSLILESASTNQTSMYLCASNRVGYEQYFGPGTRLTVT.

V usage is TRBV5-5 and J usage is TRBJ1-4; no definite D call. The CDR3 has 15 residues. Trimming took 1 base from V and 2 from J, leaving 9 bases between them. Germline CDR1 and CDR2: SGHKS and YYEKEE (reference sequence). CDR3 sequence (DNA): TGTGCCAGCAGCTTGATGGTGAGCACTAATGAAAAACTGTTTTTT. Translating gives CASSLMVSTNEKLFF.

The sample holds a few counts of this clone. This rearrangement joins TRBV5-3 to TRBJ1-1; 7 bases match TRBD1. TRBV5-3 is flagged as an ORF with uncertain function. V gave up 4 bases and J gave up 0 bases; unmatched junction bases: 9. This CDR3 has 16 amino acids. In DNA, the CDR3 is TGTGCCAGAAGCCTGGACAGGATGATTATGAACACTGAAGCTTTCTTT. Encoded protein: CARSLDRMIMNTEAFF.

The V call is TRBV27, the J call TRBJ2-3, with TRBD2 matching over 7 bases. The ends lost 0 bases at V and 1 base at J; junction bases unmatched: 1. The CDR3 is 15 residues long. The germline V gene encodes CDR1 MNHEY and CDR2 SMNVEV (reference sequence). The CDR3 region has the DNA TGTGCCAGCAGTTTATCAGGGAGGGGCACAGATACGCAGTATTTT. Translating it yields CASSLSGRGTDTQYF.

The rearrangement joins TRBV27 to TRBJ2-1; 7 positions match TRBD2. The germline V gene encodes CDR1 MNHEY and CDR2 SMNVEV (reference sequence). The CDR3 spans 13 residues. V was clipped by 0 bases and J by 14 bases; unmatched bases: 7. For the CDR3, the DNA is TGTGCCAGCAGTTTATCGGGGGGGTCAGGGAAGTTCTTC. It codes for CASSLSGGSGKFF.

The genes are TRBV5-1 and TRBJ2-5; unclear D gene. The germline V and J ends were trimmed by 4 bases and 4 bases, with 17 bases remaining between them. Germline lookup yields CDR1 SGHRS and CDR2 YFSETQ. This CDR3 has 15 amino acids. The CDR3 region is CASSHLDQRIETQYF. CDR3 in DNA: TGCGCCAGCAGCCACCTGGATCAGCGCATAGAGACCCAGTACTTC. The complete variable domain, with remaining parts taken from reference TRBV5-1 and TRBJ2-5, reads KAGVTQTPRYLIKTRGQQVTLSCSPISGHRSVSWYQQTPGQGLQFLFEYFSETQRNKGNFPGRFSGRQFSNSRSEMNVSTLELGDSALYLCASSHLDQRIETQYFGPGTRLLVL.